Described below is a single T cell receptor beta chain sequence and its context. Its antigen is undetermined. Vbeta (60) and Jbeta (13) primers were used in the PCR. Here immunoSEQ multiplex PCR was the method, and the copy in TCRdb shows in-frame clones only, minus some. Here the sample spans tens of thousands of clones, approximately 75% being singletons. The sample belongs to a study of cytomegalovirus exposure and HLA in healthy donors. Study details: HLA-typed donors were the source of 90 million or so unique TCRs, which an early data release held.

The study's findings and limits: Within a later analysis, the majority of CMV-associated TCR beta chains appeared HLA-restricted.

The CDR3 is 13 residues long. V gave up 5 bases and J gave up 4 bases; unmatched junction bases: 4. Germline CDR1 MNHEY, CDR2 SMNVEV (reference sequence). Specimen: PBMCs. The receptor was derived from a man aged 55 to 70 in good health and CMV-seropositive. The chain couples TRBV27 to TRBJ1-2; 7 bases fit TRBD1. CDR3 amino acids: CASSLRTGYGYTF. DNA of the CDR3: TGTGCCAGCAGTCTACGGACAGGCTATGGCTACACCTTC.